This TCR beta chain is from a study of T-cell memory formation after mild COVID-19. The CDR3 extends over 13 amino acids. The junction had 3 bases not matched to a gene; V was cut back by 9 bases and J by 4 bases. TCRdb reanalysed the 5' RACE reads using MiXCR and keeps one entry per CDR3 protein. The data contain around 340,000 distinct CDR3 sequences, around 13% of them singletons. The genes are TRBV12-3 or TRBV12-4 and TRBJ2-2, with 9 nucleotides matching TRBD2. Material: PBMCs or a T cell subset sorted from them (not recorded which). The receptor was derived from a man younger than 30 who had mild COVID-19 (a few samples of this study predate the infection). Cell type and time point are not known. DNA for the CDR3: TGTGCCAGTCTAGCGGGGTTCACCGGGGAGCTGTTTTTT. This sequence encodes CASLAGFTGELFF.